The 15 T cell receptor beta chains reported below all come from one sample, sequenced in a study of T cells in Graves' hyperthyroidism and ophthalmopathy. RNA transcripts provided the source from which TCR beta CDR3 regions were amplified. HTBI primers were employed in a first-round RT-PCR of the TCR CDR3. TCRdb used MiXCR to reprocess the multiplex PCR reads, holding one entry per CDR3 protein. The sample shows 560,000 or so distinct CDR3 sequences, 20% of them seen only once. Sequenced material: blood. The receptors shown here come from a man aged 40-50 years with Graves' ophthalmopathy.

V usage is TRBV6-8 and J usage is TRBJ2-3; D is unresolved. Germline lookup yields CDR1 MNHGY and CDR2 SAAAGT. V shed 4 bases and J shed 6 bases, with 14 bases lying between them. The CDR3 runs 14 residues. CDR3: CASSSPTNWDTQYF. The CDR3 DNA reads TGTGCCAGCAGTTCTCCAACGAACTGGGATACGCAGTATTTT.

The J gene is TRBJ2-6, the V gene TRBV14, with a tentative D call TRBD1 (6 bases). The ends were cut back, 3 bases at V and 4 bases at J, with 10 bases in the middle. The CDR3 totals 15 residues. The germline CDR1 and CDR2 sequences are SGHDN and FVKESK. CDR3 loop: CASSHTGPGANVLTF. In nucleotides, the CDR3 is TGTGCCAGCAGCCACACAGGGCCGGGGGCCAACGTCCTGACTTTC.

There are a few counts of this clonotype. The J gene is TRBJ2-2, the V gene TRBV18, with TRBD1 matching 10 bases. V dropped 1 base and J dropped 2; count of bases not matched to a gene: 4. The germline V gene has CDR1 KGHSH and CDR2 LQKENI. The CDR3 is 17 residues long. As DNA, the CDR3 is TGTGCCAGCTCACCACTGACAGGGGGCGCAAACACCGGGGAGCTGTTTTTT. This gives the protein CASSPLTGGANTGELFF. Full variable domain (outside the CDR3, taken from reference TRBV18 and TRBJ2-2): NAGVMQNPRHLVRRRGQEARLRCSPMKGHSHVYWYRQLPEEGLKFMVYLQKENIIDESGMPKERFSAEFPKEGPSILRIQQVVRGDSAAYFCASSPLTGGANTGELFFGEGSRLTVL.

This chain links TRBV27 with TRBJ1-1; D is unresolved. CDR1 is MNHEY and CDR2 is SMNVEV in the germline V gene (reference sequence). This CDR3 has 16 amino acids. V lost 3 bases, J lost 4 bases, and 18 bases lay in between. This CDR3 reads CASSFAFKLAGTEAFF. CDR3 DNA: TGTGCCAGCAGTTTCGCGTTTAAGCTTGCTGGCACTGAAGCTTTCTTT.

This clonotype was seen ten or more times. The chain joins TRBV2 to TRBJ2-3; TRBD1 agrees at 7 bases. Trimming took 7 bases from V and 2 from J; bases not matched to a gene: 9. The germline V gene encodes CDR1 SNHLY and CDR2 FYNNEI. The CDR3 has 15 amino acids. The CDR3 DNA is TGTGCCAGCACCAAACAGGGGATGGACACAGATACGCAGTATTTT. Translating it yields CASTKQGMDTDTQYF. Filled out from reference TRBV2 and TRBJ2-3, the complete variable domain reads EPEVTQTPSHQVTQMGQEVILRCVPISNHLYFYWYRQILGQKVEFLVSFYNNEISEKSEIFDDQFSVERPDGSNFTLKIRSTKLEDSAMYFCASTKQGMDTDTQYFGPGTRLTVL.

This clonotype was seen more than once but under ten times. DNA for the CDR3: TGTGCCAGCAGCCCGGGGACTAGCGGCGCCGGGGAGCTGTTTTTT. This codes for CASSPGTSGAGELFF. The chain is built from TRBV7-3 and TRBJ2-2; 11 nucleotides align to TRBD2. CDR1 is SGHTA and CDR2 is FQGTGA in the germline V gene. The junction had 5 bases not matched to a gene; V was cut back by 5 bases and J by 6 bases. The CDR3 sequence is 15 residues long.

This clonotype occurred many times. The V and J genes are TRBV28 and TRBJ2-7; D is unclear. This CDR3 spans 15 amino acids. The V gene's germline CDR1 is MDHEN and CDR2 SYDVKM. Trimming left V 4 bases short and J 3 bases short, with 16 bases between. The CDR3, as DNA: TGTGCCAGCAGTTCGAGCGTAGTGGGGTTCTACGAGCAGTACTTC. This gives the protein CASSSSVVGFYEQYF.

In this sample, this clonotype turned up many times. The chain couples TRBV12-3 or TRBV12-4 to TRBJ2-1; D is possibly TRBD2 (6 bases). The CDR3 spans 15 residues. Trimming stripped 7 bases from V and 0 bases from J, with 13 bases between. Written as DNA, the CDR3 is TGTGCCAGCAACATCGGGACTCCCTCCTACAATGAGCAGTTCTTC. It encodes CASNIGTPSYNEQFF.

The table lists this clonotype with many counts. V and J are TRBV12-3 or TRBV12-4 and TRBJ2-7; D possibly corresponds to TRBD2 (5 bases). The V end was cut by 2 bases, the J end by 5 bases, with 13 bases between. The CDR3 runs to 14 residues. The CDR3 protein is CASSLIGRRNEQYF. As DNA, the CDR3 is TGTGCCAGCAGTTTAATTGGGAGAAGAAACGAGCAGTACTTC.

This clonotype was observed a handful of times. The chain is built from TRBV2 and TRBJ2-6; 8 bases line up with TRBD1. Germline V CDR1 and CDR2: SNHLY, FYNNEI. The CDR3 sequence is 16 residues long. V was clipped by 8 bases and J by 2 bases; unmatched bases: 8. The CDR3 region is CASFGTGIPGANVLTF. The CDR3 DNA reads as TGTGCCAGCTTTGGGACAGGTATCCCTGGGGCCAACGTCCTGACTTTC.

This clonotype appeared a few times. The V call is TRBV29-1, the J call TRBJ2-1; TRBD2 agrees at 9 bases. This CDR3 comprises 16 residues. V shed 6 bases and J 3 bases; nucleotides not matched to a gene: 12. Germline V gene sequence: CDR1 SQVTM, CDR2 ANQGSEA. This chain's CDR3 is CSVAPMGLAGYNEQFF. The CDR3 DNA sequence: TGCAGCGTCGCCCCGATGGGACTAGCCGGCTACAATGAGCAGTTCTTC.

This clonotype showed up many times. The rearrangement links TRBV30 to TRBJ1-1; D might be TRBD1 (6 bases). The CDR3 is made up of 14 amino acids. The germline V and J ends were trimmed by 2 bases and 4 bases, with 14 bases remaining between them. Per germline, CDR1 GTSNPN and CDR2 SVGIG (reference sequence). In DNA form, the CDR3 reads TGTGCCTGGAGTCAAACAGGGATCCGCACTGAAGCTTTCTTT. Residues: CAWSQTGIRTEAFF. Full variable domain (remainder filled in from reference TRBV30 and TRBJ1-1): SQTIHQWPATLVQPVGSPLSLECTVEGTSNPNLYWYRQAAGRGLQLLFYSVGIGQISSEVPQNLSASRPQDRQFILSSKKLLLSDSGFYLCAWSQTGIRTEAFFGQGTRLTVV.

The chain employs TRBV20-1 and TRBJ2-7; 7 bases are shared with TRBD1. This CDR3 is 13 amino acids long. Germline V gene lookup returns CDR1 DFQATT and CDR2 SNEGSKA (reference sequence). The CDR3 protein is CNAAWTGDYEQYF. DNA for the CDR3: TGCAATGCAGCCTGGACAGGTGACTACGAGCAGTACTTC.

This clonotype was seen a handful of times. As DNA, the CDR3 is TGTGCCACCAGCAGAGATAGATCGAGCGGGAGGCATGAGCAGTTCTTC. Translation: CATSRDRSSGRHEQFF. The rearrangement joins TRBV15 to TRBJ2-1; TRBD2 agrees at 9 bases. V dropped 0 bases and J dropped 8; count of bases not matched to a gene: 8. The CDR3 is made up of 16 amino acids. Germline V gene data show CDR1 as LNHNV and CDR2 as YYDKDF (reference sequence). The complete variable domain, with remaining parts taken from reference TRBV15 and TRBJ2-1, reads DAMVIQNPRYQVTQFGKPVTLSCSQTLNHNVMYWYQQKSSQAPKLLFHYYDKDFNNEADTPDNFQSRRPNTSFCFLDIRSPGLGDTAMYLCATSRDRSSGRHEQFFGPGTRLTVL.

This clonotype was counted at least ten times. This rearrangement joins TRBV7-8 to TRBJ1-4, with no clear D. Trimming shortened V by 1 base and J by 8 bases, and 5 bases separated the two germline ends. The CDR3 length is 12 residues. The germline CDR1 and CDR2 sequences are SGHVS and FQNEAQ. CDR3 sequence: CASSLGIEKLFF. The DNA of the CDR3 is TGTGCCAGCAGCTTAGGCATCGAAAAACTGTTTTTT.